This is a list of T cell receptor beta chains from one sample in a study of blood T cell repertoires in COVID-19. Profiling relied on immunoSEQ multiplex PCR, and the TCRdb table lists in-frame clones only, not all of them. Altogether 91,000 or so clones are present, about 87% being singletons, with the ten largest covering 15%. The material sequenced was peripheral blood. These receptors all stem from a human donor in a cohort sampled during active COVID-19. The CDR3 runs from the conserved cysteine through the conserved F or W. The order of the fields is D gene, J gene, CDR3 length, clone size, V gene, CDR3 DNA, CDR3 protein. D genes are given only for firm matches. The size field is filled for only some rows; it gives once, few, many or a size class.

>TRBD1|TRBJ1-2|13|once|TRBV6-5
TGTGCCAGCAGTTCAGAGGGGGCTAGGGGCTACACCTTC
CASSSEGARGYTF
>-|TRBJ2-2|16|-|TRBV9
TGTGCCAGCAGCGTAGGGGCAGGTCCGAACACCGGGGAGCTGTTTTTT
CASSVGAGPNTGELFF
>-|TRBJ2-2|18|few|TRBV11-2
TGTGCCAGCAGCTTAGATTTAGGTTCCGGAGGGCTAACCGGGGAGCTGTTTTTT
CASSLDLGSGGLTGELFF
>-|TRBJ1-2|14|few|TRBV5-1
TGCGCCAGCAGCTTGGCAACAGAGAACTATGGCTACACCTTC
CASSLATENYGYTF
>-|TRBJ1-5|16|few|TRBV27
TGTGCCAGTAAGCGGGTAACGACAGTGAGCAATCAGCCCCAGCATTTT
CASKRVTTVSNQPQHF
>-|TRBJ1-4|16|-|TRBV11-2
TGTGCCAGCAGCCCCCGCGGAATGGGAACTAATGAAAAACTGTTTTTT
CASSPRGMGTNEKLFF
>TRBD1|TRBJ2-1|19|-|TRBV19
TGTGCCAGTAGTATGCCCCACCCCTCGACAGGGGGCGTCCAAAGCAAGCAGTTCTTC
CASSMPHPSTGGVQSKQFF
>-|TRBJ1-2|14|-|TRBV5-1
TGCGCCAGCAGCTTTGAGGGCCGGAGTTGGGGCTACACCTTC
CASSFEGRSWGYTF
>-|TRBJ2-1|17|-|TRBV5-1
TGCGCCAGCAGCTTGATAGACTACCCAAGCTCCTACAATGAGCAGTTCTTC
CASSLIDYPSSYNEQFF
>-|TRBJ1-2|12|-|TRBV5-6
TGTGCCAGCAGCGACAGGAACTATGGCTACACCTTC
CASSDRNYGYTF
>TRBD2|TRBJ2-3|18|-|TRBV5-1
TGCGCCAGCAGCTTCTCTCGGGGGGGAACCCCAACCACAGATACGCAGTATTTT
CASSFSRGGTPTTDTQYF
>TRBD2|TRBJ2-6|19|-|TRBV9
TGTGCCAGCAGCGTAGAGGCTAGCGGCCTTGGGCCTGGGGCCAACGTCCTGACTTTC
CASSVEASGLGPGANVLTF
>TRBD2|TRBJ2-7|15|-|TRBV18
TGTGCCAGCTCACCCAATAGCGGGAGAGGGGACGAGCAGTACTTC
CASSPNSGRGDEQYF
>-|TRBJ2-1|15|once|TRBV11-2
TGTGCCAGCAGCTTAGATATGTTCAGGGTGGATGAGCAGTTCTTC
CASSLDMFRVDEQFF
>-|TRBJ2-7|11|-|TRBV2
TGTGCCAGCTGTAGCTCCTACGAGCAGTACTTC
CASCSSYEQYF
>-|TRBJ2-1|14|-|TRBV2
TGTGCCAGCAGCCAACTAGCTATAAACAATGAGCAGTTCTTC
CASSQLAINNEQFF
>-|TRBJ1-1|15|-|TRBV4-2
TGTGCCAGCAGCCAAGAGGAGGGAGTGAACACTGAAGCTTTCTTT
CASSQEEGVNTEAFF
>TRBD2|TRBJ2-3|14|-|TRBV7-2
TGTGCCAGCAGCTCAGCGGGAGTCCCAGATACGCAGTATTTT
CASSSAGVPDTQYF
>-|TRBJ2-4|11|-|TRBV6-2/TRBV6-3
TGTGCCAGCAGTCTAGGTAACATTCAGTACTTC
CASSLGNIQYF
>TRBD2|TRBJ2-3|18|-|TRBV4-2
TGTGCCAGCAGCCAAGATCCAGCGGGGGGGCTGATAACAGATACGCAGTATTTT
CASSQDPAGGLITDTQYF
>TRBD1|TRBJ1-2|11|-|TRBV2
TGTGCCAGCCAGGGGGCGGGTGGCTACACCTTC
CASQGAGGYTF
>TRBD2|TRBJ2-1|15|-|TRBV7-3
TGTGCCAGCAGCCTAGGCCGGGGGGTATACAATGAGCAGTTCTTC
CASSLGRGVYNEQFF
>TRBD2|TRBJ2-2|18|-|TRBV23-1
TGCGCCAGCAGTCATTCCAGGACTAGCGGGGGGCCCACCGGGGAGCTGTTTTTT
CASSHSRTSGGPTGELFF
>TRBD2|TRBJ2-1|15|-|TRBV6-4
TGTGCCAGCGGGAGGGAAGGCTCAACCTACAATGAGCAGTTCTTC
CASGREGSTYNEQFF
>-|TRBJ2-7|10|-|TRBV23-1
TGCGCCAGCAGGTCGGGGGAGCAGTACTTC
CASRSGEQYF
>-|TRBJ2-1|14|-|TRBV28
TGTGCCAGCAGTTCTGCGGGGCGCCCGGTTGCTCAGTTCTTC
CASSSAGRPVAQFF
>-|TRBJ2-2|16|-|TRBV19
TGTGCCAGTAGTCCGGGAGTTTTCTCCAACACCGGGGAGCTGTTTTTT
CASSPGVFSNTGELFF
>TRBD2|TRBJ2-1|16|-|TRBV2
TGTGCCAGCAGTGTTGCGAGCGGGGCCCTCCCCAATGAGCAGTTCTTC
CASSVASGALPNEQFF
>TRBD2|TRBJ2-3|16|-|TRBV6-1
TGTGCCAGCAGTGAACGCGGGGGGGCCAGCACAGATACGCAGTATTTT
CASSERGGASTDTQYF
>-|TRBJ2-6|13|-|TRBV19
TGTGCCAGTACCCTTTCTGGGGCCAACGTCCTGACTTTC
CASTLSGANVLTF
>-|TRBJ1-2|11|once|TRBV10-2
TGCGCCAGCACACAGGGCGGCGGCTACACCTTC
CASTQGGGYTF
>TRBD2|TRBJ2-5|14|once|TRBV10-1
TGCGCCAGCAGTGATGGGACTAGCCAAGAGACCCAGTACTTC
CASSDGTSQETQYF
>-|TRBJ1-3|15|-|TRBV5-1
TGCGCCAGCAGCCATTTGAGGGATACGGGGGACACCATATATTTT
CASSHLRDTGDTIYF
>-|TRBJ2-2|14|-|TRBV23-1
TGCGCCAGCAGTCAATCGCCCGGGGTCCGGGAGCTGTTTTTT
CASSQSPGVRELFF
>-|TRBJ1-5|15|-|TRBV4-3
TGCGCCAGCAGCCAAGAAGCAGGGTGGGATCAGCCCCAGCATTTT
CASSQEAGWDQPQHF
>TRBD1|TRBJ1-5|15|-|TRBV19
TGTGCCAGTAGTATGGGACAGGGGATCCGTCAGCCCCAGCATTTT
CASSMGQGIRQPQHF
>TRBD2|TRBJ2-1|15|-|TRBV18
TGTGCCAGCTCACCCGATAGGAGCGGGAACAATGAGCAGTTCTTC
CASSPDRSGNNEQFF
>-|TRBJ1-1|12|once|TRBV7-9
TGTGCCAGCAGCTTGTCAACAACTGAAGCTTTCTTT
CASSLSTTEAFF
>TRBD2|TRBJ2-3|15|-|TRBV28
TGTGCCAGCAGTTTGAGGGGACTAGCGTCAGATACGCAGTATTTT
CASSLRGLASDTQYF
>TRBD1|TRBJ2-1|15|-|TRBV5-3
TGTGCCAGAAGCTTTTCAGGGGGCGGGCACAATGAGCAGTTCTTC
CARSFSGGGHNEQFF